The clone carrying this T cell receptor (beta chain) was found once. As yet, its antigen is unknown. These data belong to a study of cytomegalovirus exposure and HLA in healthy donors. Study-wide findings and caveats: A few chains linked to CMV were shown in vitro to be specific for CMV antigens. The authors listed 150 to 200 TCR beta chains as cytomegalovirus-associated. Rare sequences made up most TCRs, while some public TCRs were found in many donors.

Germline V gene sequence: CDR1 MDHEN, CDR2 SYDVKM. Trimming removed 4 bases from V and 6 bases from J, with 7 bases in between. The CDR3 covers 12 residues. Amplification used 60 Vbeta primers and 13 Jbeta primers. Clones were sequenced by immunoSEQ multiplex PCR, and TCRdb holds only the in-frame ones, with some missing. In the table there are about 110,000 clones, around 73% of which are singletons. The sequenced sample consisted of PBMCs. The receptor comes from a man aged 25-45 years in good health and CMV-seronegative. This chain uses TRBV28 with TRBJ1-5; D not resolved. In DNA form, the CDR3 reads TGTGCCAGCAGTTCCGAGGGTCAGCCCCAGCATTTT. This encodes CASSSEGQPQHF. The whole variable domain, remainder taken from reference TRBV28 and TRBJ1-5, is DVKVTQSSRYLVKRTGEKVFLECVQDMDHENMFWYRQDPGLGLRLIYFSYDVKMKEKGDIPEGYSVSREKKERFSLILESASTNQTSMYLCASSSEGQPQHFGDGTRLSIL.